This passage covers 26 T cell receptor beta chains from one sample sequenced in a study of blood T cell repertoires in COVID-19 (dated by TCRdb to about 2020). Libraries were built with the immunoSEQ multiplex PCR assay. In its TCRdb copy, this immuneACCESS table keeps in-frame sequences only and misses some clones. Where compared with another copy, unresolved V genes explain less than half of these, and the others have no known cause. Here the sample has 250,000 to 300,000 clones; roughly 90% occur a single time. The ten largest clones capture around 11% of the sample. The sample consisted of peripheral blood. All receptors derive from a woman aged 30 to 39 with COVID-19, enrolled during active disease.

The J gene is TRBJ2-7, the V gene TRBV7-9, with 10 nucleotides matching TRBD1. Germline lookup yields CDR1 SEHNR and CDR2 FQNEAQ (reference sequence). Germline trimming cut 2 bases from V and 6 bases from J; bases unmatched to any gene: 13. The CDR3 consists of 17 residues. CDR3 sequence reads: CASSLPPGQGSLLEQYF. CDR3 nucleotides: TGTGCCAGCAGCTTACCCCCGGGACAGGGGTCATTGCTCGAGCAGTACTTC.

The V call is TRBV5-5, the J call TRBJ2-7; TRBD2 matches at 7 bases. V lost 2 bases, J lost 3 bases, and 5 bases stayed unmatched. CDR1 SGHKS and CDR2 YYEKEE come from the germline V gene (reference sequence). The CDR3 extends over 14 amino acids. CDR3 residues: CASSFGGSLYEQYF. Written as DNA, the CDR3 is TGTGCCAGCAGCTTCGGCGGGAGCCTCTACGAGCAGTACTTC.

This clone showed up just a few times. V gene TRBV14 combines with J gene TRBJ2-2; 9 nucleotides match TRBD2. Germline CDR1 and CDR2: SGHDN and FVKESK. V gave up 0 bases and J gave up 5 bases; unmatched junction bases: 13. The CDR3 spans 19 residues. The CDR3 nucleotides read TGTGCCAGCAGCCAAGATCGGGCCTATAGCGGGAGACGGACCGGGGAGCTGTTTTTT. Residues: CASSQDRAYSGRRTGELFF.

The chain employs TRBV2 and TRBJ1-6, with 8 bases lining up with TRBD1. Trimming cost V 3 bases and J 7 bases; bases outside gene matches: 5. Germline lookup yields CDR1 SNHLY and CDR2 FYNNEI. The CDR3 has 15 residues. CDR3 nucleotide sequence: TGTGCCAGCAGTGAGGATCAGGGGGCAAATTCACCCCTCCACTTT. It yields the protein CASSEDQGANSPLHF.

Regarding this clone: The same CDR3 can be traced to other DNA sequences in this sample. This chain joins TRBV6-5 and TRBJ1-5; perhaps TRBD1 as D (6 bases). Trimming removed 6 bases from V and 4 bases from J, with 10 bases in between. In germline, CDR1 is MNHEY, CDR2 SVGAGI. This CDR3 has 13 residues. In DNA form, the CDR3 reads TGTGCCAGCAGCTCCCAGGGGAATCAGCCCCAGCATTTT. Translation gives CASSSQGNQPQHF.

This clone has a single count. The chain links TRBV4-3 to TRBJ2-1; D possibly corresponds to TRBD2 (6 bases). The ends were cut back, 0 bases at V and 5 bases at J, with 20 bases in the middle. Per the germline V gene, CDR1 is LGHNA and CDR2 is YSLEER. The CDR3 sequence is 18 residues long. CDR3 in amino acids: CASSQELAAGPPNNEQFF. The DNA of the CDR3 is TGCGCCAGCAGCCAAGAATTGGCGGCGGGGCCGCCTAACAATGAGCAGTTCTTC.

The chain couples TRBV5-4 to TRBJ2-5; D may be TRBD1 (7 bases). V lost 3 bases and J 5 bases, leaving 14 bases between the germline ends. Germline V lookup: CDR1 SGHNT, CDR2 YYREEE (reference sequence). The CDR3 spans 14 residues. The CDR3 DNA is TGTGCCAGCAGCTCGAGAGCAGGGGGGGAGACCCAGTACTTC. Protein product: CASSSRAGGETQYF.

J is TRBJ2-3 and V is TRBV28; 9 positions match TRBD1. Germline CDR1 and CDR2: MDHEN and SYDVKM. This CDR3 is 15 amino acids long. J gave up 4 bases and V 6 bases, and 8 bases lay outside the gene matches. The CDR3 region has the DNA TGTGCCAGCAGGGGATTGGGGACAGGGTCAGATACGCAGTATTTT. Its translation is CASRGLGTGSDTQYF.

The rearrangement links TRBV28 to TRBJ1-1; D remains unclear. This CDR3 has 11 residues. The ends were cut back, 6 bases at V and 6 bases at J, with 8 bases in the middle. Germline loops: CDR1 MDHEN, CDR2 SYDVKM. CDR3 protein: CASRGRPEAFF. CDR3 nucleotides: TGTGCCAGCAGGGGGAGGCCTGAAGCTTTCTTT.

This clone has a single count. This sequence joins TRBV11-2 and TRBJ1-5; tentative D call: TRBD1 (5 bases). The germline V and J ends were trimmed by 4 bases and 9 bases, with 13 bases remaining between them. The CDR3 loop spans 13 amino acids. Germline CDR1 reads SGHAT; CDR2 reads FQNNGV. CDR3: CASSSGGIRPQHF. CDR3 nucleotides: TGTGCCAGCAGCTCCGGGGGGATTCGGCCCCAGCATTTT.

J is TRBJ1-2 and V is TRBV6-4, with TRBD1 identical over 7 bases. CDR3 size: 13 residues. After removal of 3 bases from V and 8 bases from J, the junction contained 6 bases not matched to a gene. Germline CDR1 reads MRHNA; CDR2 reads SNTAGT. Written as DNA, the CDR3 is TGTGCCAGCAGTGAAAGACAGGGCTGGGGCTACACCTTC. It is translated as CASSERQGWGYTF.

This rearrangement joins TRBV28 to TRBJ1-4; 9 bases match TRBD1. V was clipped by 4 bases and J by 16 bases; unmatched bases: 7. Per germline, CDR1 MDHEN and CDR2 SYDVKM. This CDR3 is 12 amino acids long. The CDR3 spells CASSSHRGPAFF. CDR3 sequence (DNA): TGTGCCAGCAGTTCCCACAGGGGGCCTGCGTTTTTT.

The chain's CDR3 is CSASPFSGRVLYNEQFF. The CDR3 nucleotides read TGCAGTGCTAGTCCCTTTAGCGGGAGGGTCCTCTACAATGAGCAGTTCTTC. The chain is built from TRBV20-1 and TRBJ2-1, with 11 positions matching TRBD2. CDR1 DFQATT and CDR2 SNEGSKA come from the germline V gene (reference sequence). This CDR3 has 17 residues. The ends lost 3 bases at V and 3 bases at J; junction bases unmatched: 10.

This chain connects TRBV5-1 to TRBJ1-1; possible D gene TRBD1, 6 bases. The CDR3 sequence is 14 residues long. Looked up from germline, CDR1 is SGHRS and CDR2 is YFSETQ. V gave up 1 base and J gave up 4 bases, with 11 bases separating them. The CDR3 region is CASSLRTESTEAFF. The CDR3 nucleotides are TGCGCCAGCAGCTTGAGGACAGAGAGCACTGAAGCTTTCTTT.

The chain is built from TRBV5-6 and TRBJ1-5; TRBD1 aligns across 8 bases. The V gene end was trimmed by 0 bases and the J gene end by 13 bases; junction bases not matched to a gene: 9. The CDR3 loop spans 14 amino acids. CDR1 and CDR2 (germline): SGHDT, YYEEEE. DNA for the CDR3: TGTGCCAGCAGCTTGGCCACGCGGACAGGGAGGCAGCATTTT. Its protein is CASSLATRTGRQHF.

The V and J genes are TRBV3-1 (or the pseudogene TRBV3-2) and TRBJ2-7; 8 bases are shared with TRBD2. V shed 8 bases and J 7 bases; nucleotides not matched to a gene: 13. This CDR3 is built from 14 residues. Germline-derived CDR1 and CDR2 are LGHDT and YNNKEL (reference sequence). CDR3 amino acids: CASGGQAGVGEQYF. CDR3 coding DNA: TGTGCCAGCGGGGGCCAAGCGGGAGTGGGTGAGCAGTACTTC.

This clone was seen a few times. CDR3 nucleotide sequence: TGTGCCAGCAGCCCCGACAGGGGGTCTTCACCCCTCCACTTT. Protein sequence: CASSPDRGSSPLHF. V gene TRBV7-9 combines with J gene TRBJ1-6, with TRBD1 identical over 9 bases. The trim removed 5 bases at V and 9 bases at J, leaving 5 bases unmatched. There are 14 residues in the CDR3. Germline V gene lookup returns CDR1 SEHNR and CDR2 FQNEAQ (reference sequence).

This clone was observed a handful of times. CDR3 DNA sequence: TGTGCCAGCAGCCGGTCGTCTGGGGCCAACGTCCTGACTTTC. This encodes CASSRSSGANVLTF. The rearrangement joins TRBV6-5 to TRBJ2-6, with D hard to call. The CDR3 totals 14 residues. V lost 6 bases and J lost 1, with 7 bases in between. CDR1 and CDR2 from the germline V gene are MNHEY and SVGAGI.

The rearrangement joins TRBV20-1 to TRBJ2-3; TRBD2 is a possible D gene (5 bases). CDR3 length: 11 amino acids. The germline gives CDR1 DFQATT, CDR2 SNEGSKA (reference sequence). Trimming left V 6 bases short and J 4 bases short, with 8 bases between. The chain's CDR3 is CSATKSDTQYF. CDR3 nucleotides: TGCAGTGCGACTAAGTCAGATACGCAGTATTTT.

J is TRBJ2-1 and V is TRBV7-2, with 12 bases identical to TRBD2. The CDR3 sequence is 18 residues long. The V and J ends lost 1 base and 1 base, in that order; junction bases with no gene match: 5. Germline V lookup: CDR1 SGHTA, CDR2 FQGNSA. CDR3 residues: CASSLGLAGVKSYNEQFF. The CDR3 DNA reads TGTGCCAGCAGCTTAGGACTAGCGGGAGTAAAATCCTACAATGAGCAGTTCTTC.

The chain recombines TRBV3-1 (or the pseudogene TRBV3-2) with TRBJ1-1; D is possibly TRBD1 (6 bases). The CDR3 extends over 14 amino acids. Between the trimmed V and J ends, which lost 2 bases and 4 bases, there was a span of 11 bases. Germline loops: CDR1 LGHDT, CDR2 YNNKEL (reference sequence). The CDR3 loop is CASSQHREGTEAFF. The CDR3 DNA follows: TGTGCCAGCAGCCAACACAGGGAAGGCACTGAAGCTTTCTTT.

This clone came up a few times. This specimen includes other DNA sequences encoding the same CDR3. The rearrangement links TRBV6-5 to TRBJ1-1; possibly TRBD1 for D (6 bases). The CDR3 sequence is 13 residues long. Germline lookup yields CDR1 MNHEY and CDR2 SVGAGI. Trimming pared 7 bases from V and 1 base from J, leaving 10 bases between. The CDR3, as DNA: TGTGCCAGCACCAGGGGACAGAACACTGAAGCTTTCTTT. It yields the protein CASTRGQNTEAFF.

The CDR3 DNA reads as TGTGCCAGCGTAACCGGGACAGGCCCCTACGAGCAGTACTTC. Translation: CASVTGTGPYEQYF. The chain couples TRBV6-5 to TRBJ2-7; 8 bases fit TRBD1. Germline loops: CDR1 MNHEY, CDR2 SVGAGI. The CDR3 runs to 14 residues. Germline trimming cut 8 bases from V and 2 bases from J; bases unmatched to any gene: 8.

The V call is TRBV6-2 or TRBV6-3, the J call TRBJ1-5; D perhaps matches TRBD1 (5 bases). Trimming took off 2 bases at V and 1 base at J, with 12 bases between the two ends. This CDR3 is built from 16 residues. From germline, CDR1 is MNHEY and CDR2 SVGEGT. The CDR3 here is CASSYAGITSNQPQHF. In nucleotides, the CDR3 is TGTGCCAGCAGTTACGCAGGGATTACGAGCAATCAGCCCCAGCATTTT.

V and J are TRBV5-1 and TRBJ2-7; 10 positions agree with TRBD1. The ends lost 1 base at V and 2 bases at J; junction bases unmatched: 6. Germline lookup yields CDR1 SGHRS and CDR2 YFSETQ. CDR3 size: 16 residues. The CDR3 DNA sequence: TGCGCCAGCAGCTTGAACCGACAGGGGGCGACCTACGAGCAGTACTTC. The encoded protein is CASSLNRQGATYEQYF.

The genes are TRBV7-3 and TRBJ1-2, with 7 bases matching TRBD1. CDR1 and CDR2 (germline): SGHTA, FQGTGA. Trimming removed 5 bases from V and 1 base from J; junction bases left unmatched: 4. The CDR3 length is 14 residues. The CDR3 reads CASSTGTVNYGYTF. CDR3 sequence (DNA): TGTGCCAGCAGCACCGGGACAGTTAACTATGGCTACACCTTC.